The entry below describes one TCR beta chain. This specimen belongs to a study of cytomegalovirus exposure and HLA in healthy donors. V was pared by 0 bases and J by 6 bases, with 11 bases between. This CDR3 has 13 residues. CDR1 and CDR2 from the germline V gene are GTSNPN and SVGIG (reference sequence). Primers for the PCR totalled 60 Vbeta and 13 Jbeta. The table came from immunoSEQ multiplex PCR; TCRdb's copy has only in-frame clones and leaves some out. The sample records roughly 290,000 clones, over 85% being singletons. The V gene is TRBV30, the J gene TRBJ1-2, with TRBD1 as a possible D gene (5 bases). The sequence was obtained from a woman aged 18-30 years in good health and CMV-seronegative. The specimen sequenced was PBMCs. The chain's CDR3 is CAWSVIGVNGYTF. In DNA form, the CDR3 reads TGTGCCTGGAGTGTAATAGGGGTAAATGGCTACACCTTC.